This T cell receptor beta chain was recovered during a study of CD8+CD57+ T cells in acquired aplastic anemia. Whole-study findings and limits: It was found that more than 25 CD8+ CDR3 sequences were shared between patients and controls. Significant differences in CD8+ Simpson's diversity were not observed between patients and controls.

The CDR3 runs to 12 residues. The sequenced patients had an expansion of CD8+CD57+ cells seen by flow cytometry. The patients all had a severe acquired aplastic anemia diagnosis. Genomic DNA acted as the template from which TCR beta VDJ combination and CDR3 sequence profiling were carried out. Using its own MiXCR run on the reads, TCRdb lists one record per CDR3 protein. Found here are some 180,000 distinct CDR3 sequences, approximately 48% of them singletons; the top ten hold 10% to 15%. Concerning this clonotype: Its antigen is undetermined. One end of the junction does not line up with germline, which may come from a read error.

Material for sequencing was sorted CD4+, CD8+, or CD8+CD57+ T cells (not recorded which) from PBMCs. This TCR came from a human donor with aplastic anemia. V and J are TRBV5-3 and TRBJ2-7; TRBD2 might be the D (6 bases). TRBV5-3 is an ORF, and what it does is uncertain. The CDR3 coding sequence is TGTGCCAGCAGCTTGCGGAGGGACGAGCAGTACTTC. This sequence encodes CASSLRRDEQYF.